One sample yielded the 32 T cell receptor beta chains listed below, sequenced in a study of blood T cell repertoires in COVID-19. Produced via immunoSEQ multiplex PCR; TCRdb's table is partial and in-frame only. The sample carries 270,000 or so clones, roughly 86% recorded once. Material for sequencing was peripheral blood. These receptors came from a man aged 40-49 years with active or convalescent COVID-19.

This rearrangement joins TRBV11-2 to TRBJ1-3; D is perhaps TRBD1 (5 bases). The CDR3 length is 18 residues. V was cut by 8 bases and J by 3 bases, with 26 bases left in between. The germline CDR1 and CDR2 sequences are SGHAT and FQNNGV. CDR3 DNA: TGTGCCAGCGAAATAGGGGATAGCAATCCTCCTCTTGGAAACACCATATATTTT. Residues: CASEIGDSNPPLGNTIYF. Combining the CDR3 with reference TRBV11-2 and TRBJ1-3 gives the whole variable domain EAGVAQSPRYKIIEKRQSVAFWCNPISGHATLYWYQQILGQGPKLLIQFQNNGVVDDSQLPKDRFSAERLKGVDSTLKIQPAKLEDSAVYLCASEIGDSNPPLGNTIYFGEGSWLTVV.

The rearrangement joins TRBV15 to TRBJ1-1; 7 bases map to TRBD1. CDR1 is LNHNV, CDR2 YYDKDF, per germline (reference sequence). The length of the CDR3 is 13 residues. V shed 6 bases, J shed 2 bases, and the junction held 3 bases outside the gene matches. The CDR3 loop reads CATRGQTNTEAFF. CDR3 in DNA: TGTGCCACCAGGGGACAGACTAACACTGAAGCTTTCTTT.

This clone was seen a handful of times. The rearrangement uses TRBV7-5 and TRBJ2-3; TRBD2, the table's D call, lacks a check against the DNA. TRBV7-5 is a documented pseudogene. CDR3 length: 16 amino acids. In DNA, the CDR3 is TGTGTCAGAAGCTCCCGGGACTGGGGAAGCACAGATACGCAGTATTTT. Its protein is CVRSSRDWGSTDTQYF.

The rearrangement links TRBV6-5 to TRBJ1-3; weak D call: TRBD1 (6 bases). Trimming removed 7 bases at V and 13 bases at J, with 17 bases between. In germline, CDR1 is MNHEY, CDR2 SVGAGI. The length of the CDR3 is 12 residues. CDR3 DNA: TGTGCCAGCAACGGGGGGGCACTCGTAATATATTTT. Translation: CASNGGALVIYF.

The chain is built from TRBV5-5 and TRBJ2-2, with 7 bases lining up with TRBD1. Germline CDR1 reads SGHKS; CDR2 reads YYEKEE (reference sequence). Trimming at V came to 4 bases and at J to 3 bases, leaving 15 bases not matched to a gene. This CDR3 spans 18 amino acids. CDR3 protein: CASSRYGRDRQYTGELFF. CDR3 nucleotides: TGTGCCAGCAGCAGGTACGGACGGGACAGACAATACACCGGGGAGCTGTTTTTT. The entire variable domain, with the rest obtained from reference TRBV5-5 and TRBJ2-2, is as follows: DAGVTQSPTHLIKTRGQQVTLRCSPISGHKSVSWYQQVLGQGPQFIFQYYEKEERGRGNFPDRFSARQFPNYSSELNVNALLLGDSALYLCASSRYGRDRQYTGELFFGEGSRLTVL.

CDR3 nucleotide sequence: TGTGCCAGCAGCTTCGACTTCGGATCACCCCTCCACTTT. As protein: CASSFDFGSPLHF. The V call is TRBV11-1, the J call TRBJ1-6; D unclear. The V gene lost 3 bases and the J gene lost 10 bases, with 10 bases spanning the gap. This CDR3 is built from 13 residues. Germline assignment: CDR1 SGHAT and CDR2 FQDESV (reference sequence).

The chain combines TRBV15 with TRBJ1-5; D remains ambiguous. Per germline, CDR1 LNHNV and CDR2 YYDKDF (reference sequence). CDR3 size: 15 residues. Trimming took off 1 base at V and 5 bases at J, with 12 bases between the two ends. The CDR3 region is CATSRGRFDDQPQHF. CDR3 nucleotides: TGTGCCACCAGCAGAGGCAGGTTTGACGATCAGCCCCAGCATTTT.

The chain joins TRBV6-5 to TRBJ2-7; 7 bases line up with TRBD1. The CDR3 covers 16 residues. Germline assignment: CDR1 MNHEY and CDR2 SVGAGI. The trim removed 0 bases at V and 4 bases at J, leaving 9 bases unmatched. CDR3 loop: CASSYSAAGGEYEQYF. The CDR3 DNA sequence: TGTGCCAGCAGTTACTCCGCGGCAGGGGGAGAATACGAGCAGTACTTC.

This clone has just one count. CDR3 residues: CASSSRTSGFDEQFF. The CDR3 DNA follows: TGCGCCAGCAGCTCCCGGACTAGCGGGTTTGATGAGCAGTTCTTC. This sequence joins TRBV5-1 and TRBJ2-1; TRBD2 aligns across 11 bases. The V gene's germline CDR1 is SGHRS and CDR2 YFSETQ. The CDR3 runs to 15 residues. The J segment lost 8 bases and the V segment lost 3 bases, leaving 7 bases of the junction unmatched.

This clone was detected once. V usage is TRBV5-1 and J usage is TRBJ2-5, with 8 bases that match TRBD2. Germline assignment: CDR1 SGHRS and CDR2 YFSETQ. The CDR3 sequence is 18 residues long. Germline trimming cut 4 bases from V and 2 bases from J; bases unmatched to any gene: 16. The DNA of the CDR3 is TGCGCCAGCAGCCGGGAGGGATTATCGGGCAGAGTACAAGAGACCCAGTACTTC. Translating it yields CASSREGLSGRVQETQYF.

This clone was recorded only once. A junction end diverges from the germline sequence, so it may reflect a read error. This chain links TRBV4-2 with TRBJ2-2, with 8 positions matching TRBD2. Germline CDR1 LGHNA, CDR2 YNFKEQ. The CDR3 contains 18 residues. The CDR3 is CASSQDRSGSRGTEELFF. CDR3 nucleotides: TGTGCCAGCAGCCAAGATCGGAGCGGGAGTAGGGGCACCGAGGAGCTGTTTTTT.

The rearrangement uses TRBV6-5 and TRBJ2-1, with 7 nucleotides matching TRBD2. The germline V gene has CDR1 MNHEY and CDR2 SVGAGI. This CDR3 comprises 16 residues. After removal of 2 bases from V and 8 bases from J, the junction contained 12 bases not matched to a gene. CDR3 coding DNA: TGTGCCAGCAGTTACCAGGGCCAGCGGGGAGGGGATGAGCAGTTCTTC. Amino acid sequence: CASSYQGQRGGDEQFF.

This chain links TRBV30 with TRBJ1-6; a weak D match, TRBD1 (5 bases). The CDR3 has 14 residues. Germline-derived CDR1 and CDR2 are GTSNPN and SVGIG (reference sequence). Trimming removed 3 bases at V and 7 bases at J, with 13 bases between. As DNA, the CDR3 is TGTGCCTGGAGGAAGGGGCAGGGAAATTCACCCCTCCACTTT. Translation gives CAWRKGQGNSPLHF.

CDR3 sequence: CASSPRFGLNEKLFF. The CDR3 coding sequence is TGTGCCAGCAGCCCCCGTTTCGGACTCAATGAAAAACTGTTTTTT. V gene TRBV9 combines with J gene TRBJ1-4; unclear D gene. The CDR3 covers 15 residues. V lost 4 bases and J lost 5, with 15 bases in between. Per germline, CDR1 SGDLS and CDR2 YYNGEE.

V and J are TRBV5-5 and TRBJ2-2, with 9 bases identical to TRBD1. V was clipped by 6 bases and J by 7 bases; unmatched bases: 10. CDR3 length: 15 amino acids. CDR1 and CDR2 from the germline V gene are SGHKS and YYEKEE (reference sequence). This CDR3 is CASNFLTGGHGELFF. Written as DNA, the CDR3 is TGTGCCAGCAACTTCCTGACAGGGGGGCACGGGGAGCTGTTTTTT.

The chain has TRBV6-6 and TRBJ1-3, with D perhaps TRBD1 (5 bases). The germline V gene has CDR1 MNHNY and CDR2 SVGAGI (reference sequence). The length of the CDR3 is 14 residues. V dropped 6 bases and J dropped 0 bases, with 9 bases sitting between them. The CDR3 loop is CASRDSSSGNTIYF. The CDR3 DNA reads as TGTGCCAGCAGAGACAGTAGCTCTGGAAACACCATATATTTT.

The genes are TRBV6-1 and TRBJ1-1; D is perhaps TRBD1 (5 bases). The CDR3 length is 17 residues. Germline CDR1 and CDR2: MNHNS and SASEGT. V dropped 4 bases and J dropped 1 base, with 19 bases sitting between them. The CDR3 loop reads CASSVSGALGANTEAFF. CDR3 DNA: TGTGCCAGCAGTGTCAGTGGGGCTCTTGGGGCGAACACTGAAGCTTTCTTT.

This chain uses TRBV14 with TRBJ1-3; 11 bases match TRBD1. The CDR3 totals 16 residues. CDR1 and CDR2 (germline): SGHDN, FVKESK. With 0 bases clipped from V and 7 bases from J, the junction kept 5 bases outside the gene matches. The CDR3 region has the DNA TGTGCCAGCAGCCAAGAACGCGGACAGGGGGCGAACACCATATATTTT. It encodes CASSQERGQGANTIYF.

The V call is TRBV24-1, the J call TRBJ2-2, with 10 bases identical to TRBD1. The CDR3 extends over 16 amino acids. The ends lost 3 bases at V and 4 bases at J; junction bases unmatched: 4. Germline values: CDR1 KGHDR, CDR2 SFDVKD. In DNA form, the CDR3 reads TGTGCCACCAGTGATCGACAGGGGGCAATCACCGGGGAGCTGTTTTTT. Encoded protein: CATSDRQGAITGELFF.

V gene TRBV10-1 combines with J gene TRBJ1-1, with 10 bases matching TRBD1. With 5 bases clipped from V and 6 bases from J, the junction kept 6 bases outside the gene matches. The CDR3 has 14 residues. Germline assignment: CDR1 WNHNN and CDR2 SYGVQD (reference sequence). This CDR3 reads CASSLTGGKAEAFF. The DNA for the CDR3 is TGCGCCAGCAGTTTGACAGGGGGCAAGGCTGAAGCTTTCTTT.

The genes are TRBV5-1 and TRBJ2-3; D might be TRBD1 (6 bases). Germline V gives CDR1 SGHRS, CDR2 YFSETQ. This CDR3 spans 14 amino acids. Trimming cost V 0 bases and J 6 bases, with 11 bases left between them. The CDR3 sequence is CASSLGTAGDTQYF. Here the CDR3 DNA reads TGCGCCAGCAGCTTGGGGACAGCTGGGGATACGCAGTATTTT.

CDR3 DNA sequence: TGTGCCAGTAGTATTACGCTAGGGGGAGCTGAGCAGTTCTTC. This encodes CASSITLGGAEQFF. The genes are TRBV19 and TRBJ2-1; tentatively, D is TRBD1 (6 bases). The germline CDR1 and CDR2 sequences are LNHDA and SQIVND (reference sequence). With 3 bases removed from V and 9 bases from J, the gap between germline ends came to 15 bases. The CDR3 is 14 amino acids.

The chain couples TRBV6-5 to TRBJ2-3, with D perhaps matching TRBD1 (6 bases). Germline CDR1 is MNHEY and CDR2 is SVGAGI. The V end lost 5 bases, the J end lost 6 bases, and 15 bases lay between the germline ends. The CDR3 runs to 14 residues. CDR3 coding DNA: TGTGCCAGCAGTAGGGGGACCCCGGGGGATACGCAGTATTTT. It encodes CASSRGTPGDTQYF.

V usage is TRBV5-6 and J usage is TRBJ1-2; D not certain. In germline, CDR1 is SGHDT, CDR2 YYEEEE. V was shortened by 7 bases and J by 6 bases, with 10 bases between the two germline ends. The CDR3 is made up of 11 amino acids. CDR3 protein: CASGLLHGYTF. The CDR3 bases are TGTGCCAGCGGGCTTTTGCATGGCTACACCTTC.

The rearrangement joins TRBV5-5 to TRBJ1-2; the match to TRBD1 covers 12 bases. V shed 3 bases, J shed 3 bases, and the junction held 9 bases outside the gene matches. The V gene's germline CDR1 is SGHKS and CDR2 YYEKEE (reference sequence). CDR3 length equals 17 residues. The CDR3 loop reads CASSYTGTGGRDYGYTF. CDR3 coding DNA: TGTGCCAGCAGCTACACCGGGACAGGGGGCAGAGACTATGGCTACACCTTC.

The chain employs TRBV30 and TRBJ1-6; D remains unclear. Germline values: CDR1 GTSNPN, CDR2 SVGIG (reference sequence). Between the trimmed V and J ends, which lost 7 bases and 3 bases, there was a span of 13 bases. The CDR3 has 14 residues. CDR3 loop: CASTPGGYNSPLHF. The CDR3 region has the DNA TGTGCCTCGACCCCGGGAGGCTATAATTCACCCCTCCACTTT.

The rearrangement joins TRBV5-4 to TRBJ1-2; D perhaps matches TRBD1 (5 bases). Germline CDR1 SGHNT, CDR2 YYREEE (reference sequence). Trimming shortened V by 2 bases and J by 8 bases, and 13 bases separated the two germline ends. This CDR3 is 13 amino acids long. The CDR3 protein is CASSFPGEGGYTF. DNA of the CDR3: TGTGCCAGCAGCTTCCCGGGGGAGGGCGGCTACACCTTC.

The gene calls are TRBV5-4 and TRBJ1-3, with D perhaps matching TRBD1 (5 bases). This CDR3 is built from 15 residues. V dropped 1 base and J dropped 4 bases, with 12 bases sitting between them. The germline CDR1 and CDR2 sequences are SGHNT and YYREEE (reference sequence). The CDR3 bases are TGTGCCAGCAGCTTGTTCGGCCGACAGGGAAACACCATATATTTT. Translating gives CASSLFGRQGNTIYF.

As concerns this clone: The sample carries other DNA sequences with the same CDR3. The rearrangement uses TRBV6-5 and TRBJ2-2, with 12 bases fitting TRBD2. Per germline, CDR1 MNHEY and CDR2 SVGAGI. The CDR3 length is 16 residues. J was trimmed by 4 bases and V by 0 bases; bases with no gene match: 0. The CDR3 is CASSYSTSGSTGELFF. CDR3 nucleotides: TGTGCCAGCAGTTACTCGACTAGCGGGAGCACCGGGGAGCTGTTTTTT.

This chain joins TRBV29-1 and TRBJ1-2, with D perhaps TRBD1 (5 bases). V lost 0 bases, J lost 7 bases, and 15 bases lay in between. The germline V gene has CDR1 SQVTM and CDR2 ANQGSEA. The CDR3 sequence is 14 residues long. The CDR3 here is CSVEEGGGAPGYTF. As DNA, the CDR3 is TGCAGCGTTGAAGAGGGTGGAGGGGCCCCTGGCTACACCTTC. Supplemented by reference TRBV29-1 and TRBJ1-2, the full variable domain reads SAVISQKPSRDICQRGTSLTIQCQVDSQVTMMFWYRQQPGQSLTLIATANQGSEATYESGFVIDKFPISRPNLTFSTLTVSNMSPEDSSIYLCSVEEGGGAPGYTFGSGTRLTVV.

The gene calls are TRBV6-5 and TRBJ1-2; 8 bases are a match to TRBD1. With V trimmed by 5 bases and J by 14 bases, 13 bases remained unmatched. Germline V gives CDR1 MNHEY, CDR2 SVGAGI. The CDR3 is 13 amino acids. In DNA, the CDR3 is TGTGCCAGCAGTCGCTCGGACAGGGCGCCTTGTACCTTC. It codes for CASSRSDRAPCTF.

The chain carries TRBV5-1 and TRBJ2-1; 12 bases line up with TRBD2. J gave up 3 bases and V 0 bases, and 4 bases lay outside the gene matches. Germline assignment: CDR1 SGHRS and CDR2 YFSETQ. There are 17 residues in the CDR3. CDR3 protein: CASSLGLAGGLYNEQFF. The DNA of the CDR3 is TGCGCCAGCAGCTTGGGGCTAGCGGGAGGGCTCTACAATGAGCAGTTCTTC.